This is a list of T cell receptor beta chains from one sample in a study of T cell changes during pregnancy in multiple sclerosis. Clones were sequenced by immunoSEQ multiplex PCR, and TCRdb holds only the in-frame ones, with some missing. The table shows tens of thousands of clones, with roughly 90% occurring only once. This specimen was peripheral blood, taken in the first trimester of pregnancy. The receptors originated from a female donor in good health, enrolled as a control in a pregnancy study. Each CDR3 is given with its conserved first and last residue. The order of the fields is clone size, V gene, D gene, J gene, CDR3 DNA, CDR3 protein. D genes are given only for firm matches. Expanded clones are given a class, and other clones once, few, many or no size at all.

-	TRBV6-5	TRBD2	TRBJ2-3	TGTGCCATCGGACTAGCGGGAGATACGCAGTATTTT	CAIGLAGDTQYF
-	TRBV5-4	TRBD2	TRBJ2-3	TGTGCCAGCAGCTACCCCGGGGGGGGCCAAGTGGAAGATACGCAGTATTTT	CASSYPGGGQVEDTQYF
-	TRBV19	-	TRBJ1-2	TGTGCCAGTTTAAAACAGGGTCAAGACTATGGCTACACCTTC	CASLKQGQDYGYTF
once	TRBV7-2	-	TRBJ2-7	TGTGCCAGCAGCTTAGACACAGCGAGGGCCTACGAGCAGTACTTC	CASSLDTARAYEQYF
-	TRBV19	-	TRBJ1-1	TGTGCCAGTAGTAAGGGGATCCCTGAAGCTTTCTTT	CASSKGIPEAFF
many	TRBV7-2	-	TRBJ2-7	TGTGCCAGCAGCTTGGAGGGGACCCACTACTACGAGCAGTACTTC	CASSLEGTHYYEQYF
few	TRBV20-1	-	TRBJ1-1	TGCAGTGCCTTTTCAGACAGGACAGCTTTCTTT	CSAFSDRTAFF
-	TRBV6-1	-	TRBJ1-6	TGTGCCAGCAGTGCCAGGGATAATTCACCCCTCCACTTT	CASSARDNSPLHF
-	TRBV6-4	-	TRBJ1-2	TGTGCCAGCAGTGACTCCTGGAGAGAATATGGCTACACCTTC	CASSDSWREYGYTF
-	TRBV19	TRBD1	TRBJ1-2	TGTGCCAGTAGTCGGGACAGGGGATTCTATGGCTACACCTTC	CASSRDRGFYGYTF
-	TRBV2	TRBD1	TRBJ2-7	TGTGCCAGCAGTGTGACAGGGGGGGAAGAGCAGTACTTC	CASSVTGGEEQYF
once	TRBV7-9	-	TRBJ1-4	TGTGCCAGCAGCGGCCGGGGAGGGGGTAATGAAAAACTGTTTTTT	CASSGRGGGNEKLFF
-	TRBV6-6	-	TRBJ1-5	TGTGCCAGCAGTTACGGGCAGGGACAGCCCCAGCATTTT	CASSYGQGQPQHF
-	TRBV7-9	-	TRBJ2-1	TGTGCCAGCAGCTCCCGCCTGGGGGGCAATGAGCAGTTCTTC	CASSSRLGGNEQFF
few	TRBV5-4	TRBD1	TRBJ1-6	TGTGCCAGCAGCGAGCAACAGGGGGCTGGGTCCTATAATTCACCCCTCCACTTT	CASSEQQGAGSYNSPLHF
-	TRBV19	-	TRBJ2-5	TGTGCCAGCCGACCGGAGGTATACCAAGAGACCCAGTACTTC	CASRPEVYQETQYF
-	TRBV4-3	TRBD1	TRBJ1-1	TGCGCCAGCAGCCAAGGCTCCGGGACAGGGGGCACTGAAGCTTTCTTT	CASSQGSGTGGTEAFF
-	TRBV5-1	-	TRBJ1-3	TGCGCCAGCAGCCCGACGGGGGAAGAAGCTGGAAACACCATATATTTT	CASSPTGEEAGNTIYF
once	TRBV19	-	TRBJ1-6	TGTGCCAGTAGTCGGGGGACGCATAATTCACCCCTCCACTTT	CASSRGTHNSPLHF
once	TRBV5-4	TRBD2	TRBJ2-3	TGTGCCAGCAGCTTGCTAGCGGGACCAGATACGCAGTATTTT	CASSLLAGPDTQYF
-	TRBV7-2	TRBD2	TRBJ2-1	TGTGCCAGCAGCAAACGGACTAGCGGGAGGTCCTATGAGCAGTTCTTC	CASSKRTSGRSYEQFF
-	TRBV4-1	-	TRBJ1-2	TGCGCCAGCAGCCAAGAAGGTAGTCGGGGTAACTATGGCTACACCTTC	CASSQEGSRGNYGYTF
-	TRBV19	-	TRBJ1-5	TGTGCCAGTACCTCCCCCGGGGGAACAAATTATCAGCCCCAGCATTTT	CASTSPGGTNYQPQHF
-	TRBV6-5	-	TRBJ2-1	TGTGCCAGCAGTTACGAACTAGCATCGAATGAGCAGTTCTTC	CASSYELASNEQFF
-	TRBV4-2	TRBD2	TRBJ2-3	TGTGCCAGCAGCCAAGATTTAACCAGCGGGGGGAGCACAGATACGCAGTATTTT	CASSQDLTSGGSTDTQYF
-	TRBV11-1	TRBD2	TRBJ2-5	TGTGCCCGAAGACAGCGGGGAGAGACCCAGTACTTC	CARRQRGETQYF
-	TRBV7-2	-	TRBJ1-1	TGTGCCAGCAGCTTAGCTGGCATGAACACTGAAGCTTTCTTT	CASSLAGMNTEAFF
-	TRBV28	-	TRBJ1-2	TGTGCCAGCAGCACGGGACAAAGGAGGGGCTACACCTTC	CASSTGQRRGYTF
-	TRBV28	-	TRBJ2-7	TGTGCCAGCAGATTACAGGGTTCCTACGAGCAGTACTTC	CASRLQGSYEQYF
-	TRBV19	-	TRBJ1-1	TGTGCCAGTAGTACCTCGCCAGGGGCCGACACTGAAGCTTTCTTT	CASSTSPGADTEAFF
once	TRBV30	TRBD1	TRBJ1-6	TGTGCCTGGAGTTCCCGGACAGGGGATTCACCCCTCCACTTT	CAWSSRTGDSPLHF
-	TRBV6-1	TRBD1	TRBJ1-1	TGTGCCAGCAGGCCCCAGACAGGGGGGACTGAAGCTTTCTTT	CASRPQTGGTEAFF
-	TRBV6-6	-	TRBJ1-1	TGTGCCAGCAGTACAAGGACAACGATGAACACTGAAGCTTTCTTT	CASSTRTTMNTEAFF
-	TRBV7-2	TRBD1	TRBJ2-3	TGTGCCAGCAGCTTAGTTGGGACAGAATTTCGCACAGATACGCAGTATTTT	CASSLVGTEFRTDTQYF
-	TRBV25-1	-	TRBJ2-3	TGTGCCAGCAGTGAATACAGGGGAAGGGCAGATACGCAGTATTTT	CASSEYRGRADTQYF
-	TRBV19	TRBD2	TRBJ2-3	TGTGCCAGTTCCCGACTAGCGGGCATTAGCACAGATACGCAGTATTTT	CASSRLAGISTDTQYF
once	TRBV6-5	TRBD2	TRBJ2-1	TGTGCCAGCAGTTCACGAAGGACTAGCGGGAGCGATGAGCAGTTCTTC	CASSSRRTSGSDEQFF
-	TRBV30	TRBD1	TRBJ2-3	TGTGCCTGGAGTCGAGGGACAGTGGGGACAGATACGCAGTATTTT	CAWSRGTVGTDTQYF
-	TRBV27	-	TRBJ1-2	TGTGCCAGCAGTCTAGGCAGGGTGTCAGGTACCTACTATGGCTACACCTTC	CASSLGRVSGTYYGYTF
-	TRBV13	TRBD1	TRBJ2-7	TGTGCCAGCAGCTTAGACGGGACAGATATTTACGAGCAGTACTTC	CASSLDGTDIYEQYF
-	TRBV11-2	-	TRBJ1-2	TGTGCCAGCAGCTCTTACACAGGGTGGAACTATGGCTACACCTTC	CASSSYTGWNYGYTF
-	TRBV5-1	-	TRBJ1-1	TGCGCCAGCAGCGCCACACAGGGAGGGGACACTGAAGCTTTCTTT	CASSATQGGDTEAFF
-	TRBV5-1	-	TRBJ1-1	TGCGCCAGCAGCTTCCTCGGGGATTATGTGCTCAACACTGAAGCTTTCTTT	CASSFLGDYVLNTEAFF
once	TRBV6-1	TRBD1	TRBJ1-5	TGTGCCAGCAGTGAACCGCTTTATGGACAGGGTAGCAATCAGCCCCAGCATTTT	CASSEPLYGQGSNQPQHF
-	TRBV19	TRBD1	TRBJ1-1	TGTGCCAGTAGTGCTCGACAGGGGGCCACCTTACTGAACACTGAAGCTTTCTTT	CASSARQGATLLNTEAFF
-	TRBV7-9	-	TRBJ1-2	TGTGCCAGCAGCTTAGATTATGGCGAGGAGCACTATGGCTACACCTTC	CASSLDYGEEHYGYTF
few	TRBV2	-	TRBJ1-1	TGTGCCAGCAGTTCGGGGTCCTGGGCTTTCTTT	CASSSGSWAFF
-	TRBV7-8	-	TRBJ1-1	TGTGCCAGCAGCATTACGAGGGGGTATAACACTGAAGCTTTCTTT	CASSITRGYNTEAFF
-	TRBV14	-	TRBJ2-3	TGTGCCAGCAGCCAAGCTGCTAGCGTAACAGATACGCAGTATTTT	CASSQAASVTDTQYF
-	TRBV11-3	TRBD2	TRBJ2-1	TGTGCCAGCAGACGGGACTACGGGGGTGAGCAGTTCTTC	CASRRDYGGEQFF
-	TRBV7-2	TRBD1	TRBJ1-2	TGTGCCAGCAGCTCCCGGAAGACAGGGGTGGACCCCTATGGCTACACCTTC	CASSSRKTGVDPYGYTF
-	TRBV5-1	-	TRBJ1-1	TGCGCCAGCAGCGCTAGAGGGGGAGCGGTCGCTGAAGCTTTCTTT	CASSARGGAVAEAFF
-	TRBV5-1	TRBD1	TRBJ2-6	TGCGCCAGCAGCTTGCCCGCGACAGGGACCTCTGGGGCCAACGTCCTGACTTTC	CASSLPATGTSGANVLTF
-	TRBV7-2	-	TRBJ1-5	TGTGCCAGCAGCGCAGGGATTAGCAATCAGCCCCAGCATTTT	CASSAGISNQPQHF
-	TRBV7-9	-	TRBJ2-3	TGTGCCAGCAGCCCGACTGCTAGCACAGATACGCAGTATTTT	CASSPTASTDTQYF
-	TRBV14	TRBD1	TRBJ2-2	TGTGCCAGCAGCCGTCGACAGGGCGCTTTATCCACCGGGGAGCTGTTTTTT	CASSRRQGALSTGELFF
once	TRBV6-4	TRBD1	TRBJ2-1	TGTGCCAGCAGCCTTACAGGGGGTGCGATTAATGAGCAGTTCTTC	CASSLTGGAINEQFF